The 11 T cell receptor beta chains given below trace back to one sample, sequenced in a study of cytomegalovirus exposure and HLA in healthy donors. This PCR relied on a set of 60 Vbeta primers and 13 Jbeta primers. Data came from immunoSEQ multiplex PCR; TCRdb stores just in-frame clones and leaves some out. The repertoire consists of nearly 200,000 clones, with 82% occurring once and the leading ten covering 6.5%. What was sequenced was PBMCs. The receptors derive from a woman aged 45-65 years in good health and CMV-seropositive.

This clone was observed a few times. This chain joins TRBV10-3 and TRBJ2-5, with a possible D match to TRBD2 (7 bases). V was pared by 11 bases and J by 5 bases, with 21 bases between. The germline CDR1 and CDR2 sequences are ENHRY and SYGVKD. The CDR3 covers 14 residues. The CDR3 DNA follows: TGTGCCGGGAAGGAGGCGGGGGCTCCGGAGACCCAGTACTTC. It specifies CAGKEAGAPETQYF.

The J gene is TRBJ1-4, the V gene TRBV4-3, with D unclear. Germline V gene lookup returns CDR1 LGHNA and CDR2 YSLEER. V lost 0 bases and J 5 bases, leaving 19 bases between the germline ends. This CDR3 comprises 18 residues. The CDR3, as DNA: TGCGCCAGCAGCCAAGATCTCGGCGTTCCCGGGGAAAATGAAAAACTGTTTTTT. Translation: CASSQDLGVPGENEKLFF.

There are a few counts of this clone. The genes are TRBV28 and TRBJ1-6; D not certain. The CDR3 consists of 12 residues. Germline lookup yields CDR1 MDHEN and CDR2 SYDVKM. V lost 4 bases to trimming and J lost 7 bases, with 5 bases between them. CDR3 region: CASSSSNSPLHF. DNA for the CDR3: TGTGCCAGCAGTTCAAGCAATTCACCCCTCCACTTT.

The chain has TRBV21-1 and TRBJ2-1; the D call TRBD2 from the table was never checked on the DNA. TRBV21-1 constitutes a pseudogene. The CDR3 sequence is 17 residues long. The CDR3 nucleotides read TGTGCCAGCAGCAAGTGTCTAGTCGGAGAGGTTCACAATGAGCAGTTCTTC. Protein: CASSKCLVGEVHNEQFF.

The chain carries TRBV7-8 and TRBJ2-3; tentative D call: TRBD2 (6 bases). Germline V gene lookup returns CDR1 SGHVS and CDR2 FQNEAQ. V was clipped by 2 bases and J by 7 bases, with 10 bases between them. The CDR3 length is 13 residues. The CDR3 bases are TGTGCCAGCAGCTTACTGGAGGGGAATACGCAGTATTTT. This codes for CASSLLEGNTQYF.

The chain combines TRBV19 with TRBJ1-2; maybe TRBD1 (6 bases). This CDR3 contains 13 residues. Germline values: CDR1 LNHDA, CDR2 SQIVND (reference sequence). V was cut by 8 bases and J by 7 bases, with 17 bases left in between. The CDR3 DNA is TGTGCCAGTCAAGCCACAGGGCGGCTTGGCTACACCTTC. This codes for CASQATGRLGYTF.

V and J are TRBV5-4 and TRBJ2-7; 8 nucleotides line up with TRBD1. CDR3 size: 14 residues. CDR1 and CDR2 (germline): SGHNT, YYREEE (reference sequence). Germline trimming cut 4 bases from V and 4 bases from J; bases unmatched to any gene: 7. The CDR3 region is CASSVRDRSYEQYF. CDR3 DNA: TGTGCCAGCAGCGTCCGGGACAGGAGTTACGAGCAGTACTTC.

V is TRBV7-2 and J is TRBJ1-1; 8 nucleotides line up with TRBD1. The V and J ends lost 4 bases and 8 bases, in that order; junction bases with no gene match: 3. This CDR3 comprises 12 residues. CDR1 and CDR2 (germline): SGHTA, FQGNSA. CDR3 in DNA: TGTGCCAGCAGCTCGCAGGGGGCGGAAGCTTTCTTT. Encoded protein: CASSSQGAEAFF.

This clone was observed a handful of times. The chain uses TRBV6-5 and TRBJ1-4; 7 bases are a match to TRBD1. V shed 3 bases and J 7 bases; nucleotides not matched to a gene: 11. The CDR3 extends over 16 amino acids. Germline V gene lookup returns CDR1 MNHEY and CDR2 SVGAGI. DNA for the CDR3: TGTGCCAGCAGTTATGGGCAGGGGGGTTTATTTGAAAAACTGTTTTTT. It yields the protein CASSYGQGGLFEKLFF.

This clone was recorded once. The chain couples TRBV7-2 to TRBJ1-4, with a weak D call TRBD1 (6 bases). The CDR3 loop spans 14 amino acids. The germline V and J ends were trimmed by 0 bases and 8 bases, with 10 bases remaining between them. Germline V lookup: CDR1 SGHTA, CDR2 FQGNSA. CDR3 sequence reads: CASSLAGGGEKLFF. CDR3 sequence (DNA): TGTGCCAGCAGCTTAGCTGGGGGCGGCGAAAAACTGTTTTTT.

This clone was detected once. This chain joins TRBV7-9 and TRBJ2-7; the match to TRBD2 covers 9 bases. Germline CDR1 SEHNR, CDR2 FQNEAQ (reference sequence). The CDR3 runs 15 residues. Unmatched junction bases numbered 4, after V lost 1 base and J lost 3 bases. The DNA of the CDR3 is TGTGCCAGCAGCTTAGGGACAGCGGGAGGCTACGAGCAGTACTTC. The encoded protein is CASSLGTAGGYEQYF.